Following are 8 T cell receptor beta chains from one sample sequenced in a study of identical twins. One entry per CDR3 protein results from TCRdb running MiXCR on the 5' RACE reads. Here the sample spans a few hundred thousand distinct CDR3 sequences, under 9.5% being singletons. This sample was also put to use in a study of yellow fever vaccine responses in identical twins.

Sequencing used memory (CD45RO+) T cells sorted from blood. The receptors come from a woman younger than 35 in good health.

This clonotype was detected many times. V gene TRBV10-3 combines with J gene TRBJ1-2, with 7 bases that match TRBD1. The V segment lost 8 bases and the J segment 0 bases; nucleotides outside the gene matches: 3. The germline V gene has CDR1 ENHRY and CDR2 SYGVKD. This CDR3 is 13 amino acids long. In nucleotides, the CDR3 is TGTGCCATCGGGACAGCCTCTAACTATGGCTACACCTTC. It codes for CAIGTASNYGYTF.

This clonotype was detected many times. The chain employs TRBV20-1 and TRBJ2-7; perhaps TRBD2 as D (7 bases). CDR3 length: 12 amino acids. The germline V and J ends were trimmed by 4 bases and 7 bases, with 14 bases remaining between them. Germline V CDR1 and CDR2: DFQATT, SNEGSKA (reference sequence). CDR3 sequence reads: CSANGGHKEQYV. CDR3 bases: TGCAGTGCTAACGGGGGGCATAAGGAGCAGTACGTC.

V usage is TRBV24-1 and J usage is TRBJ2-7, with TRBD1 matching over 9 bases. The CDR3 loop spans 14 amino acids. Germline lookup yields CDR1 KGHDR and CDR2 SFDVKD. V shed 9 bases, J shed 7 bases, and the junction held 12 bases outside the gene matches. DNA of the CDR3: TGTGCCACCCAACCGGGACAGGGCTATAAGGAGCAGTACTTC. This codes for CATQPGQGYKEQYF.

This rearrangement joins TRBV28 to TRBJ2-5; tentative D call: TRBD1 (5 bases). The CDR3 consists of 13 residues. V was cut by 3 bases and J by 3 bases, with 8 bases left in between. CDR1 and CDR2 (germline): MDHEN, SYDVKM. CDR3 nucleotide sequence: TGTGCCAGCAGTTTCGACAGAAAAGAGACCCAGTACTTC. Amino acids: CASSFDRKETQYF.

This clonotype was seen ten or more times. The gene calls are TRBV20-1 and TRBJ1-2; a weak D match, TRBD1 (5 bases). The CDR3 spans 12 residues. Germline CDR1 DFQATT, CDR2 SNEGSKA (reference sequence). The V end lost 3 bases, the J end lost 2 bases, and 7 bases lay between the germline ends. The CDR3 region has the DNA TGCAGTGCTAGGACAGCAAACTATGGCTACACCTTC. This gives the protein CSARTANYGYTF.

Worth noting for this clonotype: The junction departs from germline at one end; a sequencing error may be responsible. The genes are TRBV11-2 and TRBJ1-1; D not certain. The CDR3 sequence is 13 residues long. Per the germline V gene, CDR1 is SGHAT and CDR2 is FQNNGV. In DNA, the CDR3 is TGTACCAGCAGCGTAAGCGTAGACACTGAAGCTTTCTTT. As protein: CTSSVSVDTEAFF.

The J gene is TRBJ1-2, the V gene TRBV27, with D hard to call. Germline values: CDR1 MNHEY, CDR2 SMNVEV (reference sequence). CDR3 length: 16 residues. V lost 1 base, J lost 3 bases, and 15 bases lay in between. The CDR3 loop is CASSLYASTLDYGYTF. The CDR3 nucleotides are TGTGCCAGCAGTTTATACGCCAGCACTTTAGACTATGGCTACACCTTC.

This clonotype came up many times. V is TRBV20-1 and J is TRBJ1-5, with no clear D. CDR1 DFQATT and CDR2 SNEGSKA come from the germline V gene (reference sequence). The V end was cut by 1 base, the J end by 5 bases, with 12 bases between. The CDR3 length is 14 residues. For the CDR3, the DNA is TGCAGTGCTAGAGTTACCTCCGGGGATCAGCCCCAGCATTTT. Encoded protein: CSARVTSGDQPQHF.